This T cell receptor beta chain was sequenced for a study of blood T cells in healthy people across ages. Sample donors were healthy Caucasian individuals that came from Russia, aged roughly 6 to 100. Germline-derived CDR1 and CDR2 are MGHRA and YSYEKL. This CDR3 has 16 amino acids. V lost 4 bases to trimming and J lost 4 bases; unmatched junction nucleotides: 10. It was with a sample-barcoded 5' primer and a J-beta primer mix that a second PCR of about 6 to 12 cycles was run. One entry per CDR3 protein, called by TCRdb with MiXCR from the 5' RACE reads. This table has roughly 2 million distinct CDR3 sequences, roughly 52% appearing once.

The sequenced material came from blood. This TCR was sampled from a woman between 40 and 55 years old in good health. The rearrangement links TRBV4-1 to TRBJ2-3, with 8 bases fitting TRBD2. The CDR3 DNA follows: TGCGCCAGCAGCCCCCTTTCGCGGGGGGCCCCAGATACGCAGTATTTT. This sequence encodes CASSPLSRGAPDTQYF.